Listed below are T cell receptor beta chains from one sample, sequenced in a study of Graves' ophthalmopathy and Graves' hyperthyroidism. TCRdb re-analysed the multiplex PCR reads in MiXCR, keeping a single row per CDR3 protein. This table has over a million distinct CDR3 sequences, roughly two fifths appearing once. The source material was peripheral blood or thyroid tissue (not recorded which). Receptors originate from an adult man with Graves' hyperthyroidism. The CDR3 runs from the conserved cysteine through the conserved F or W. The order of the fields is D gene, V gene, J gene, clone size, CDR3 protein, CDR3 DNA. The D gene is left open where the match is weak. Expanded clones get a size class; other rows say once, few or many, or leave the size out.

>-|TRBV6-6|TRBJ1-2|-
CASSEMKGLFLANYGYTF
TGTGCCAGCAGTGAAATGAAGGGGTTGTTCCTGGCTAACTATGGCTACACCTTC
>TRBD1|TRBV29-1|TRBJ1-2|-
CSVAGTGWNYGYAF
TGCAGCGTTGCCGGGACAGGGTGGAACTATGGCTACGCCTTC
>-|TRBV7-9|TRBJ2-7|-
CASTSSGLSEQYF
TGTGCCAGCACCTCTTCGGGGTTAAGCGAGCAGTACTTC
>-|TRBV6-5|TRBJ1-5|-
CASTKAGRSNQPQHF
TGTGCCAGCACCAAAGCAGGGCGCAGCAATCAGCCCCAGCATTTT
>-|TRBV4-3|TRBJ1-6|many
CASSQDVRTVTSPLHF
TGCGCCAGCAGCCAAGATGTGAGGACAGTCACTTCACCCCTCCACTTT
>TRBD2|TRBV5-1|TRBJ2-7|many
CASSSLAGEAYEQYF
TGCGCCAGCAGCTCGCTAGCGGGAGAAGCCTACGAGCAGTACTTC
>TRBD2|TRBV5-1|TRBJ2-5|-
CASSSTGTSGLQETQYF
TGCGCCAGCAGCTCAACCGGGACTAGCGGATTACAAGAGACCCAGTACTTC
>TRBD2|TRBV10-3|TRBJ2-2|-
CATQLASGELFF
TGTGCCACCCAACTAGCGTCCGGGGAGCTGTTTTTT
>TRBD1|TRBV12-3/TRBV12-4|TRBJ2-5|many
CASSPRDRAGQETQYF
TGTGCCAGCAGTCCCCGGGACAGGGCCGGCCAAGAGACCCAGTACTTC
>-|TRBV6-5|TRBJ2-5|-
CASSEAGRLAETQYF
TGTGCCAGCAGTGAAGCCGGCAGGCTTGCGGAGACCCAGTACTTC
>-|TRBV12-3/TRBV12-4|TRBJ1-5|few
CASRGRGANQPQHF
TGTGCCAGCAGGGGCAGGGGAGCTAATCAGCCCCAGCATTTT
>-|TRBV20-1|TRBJ1-2|-
CSARVGQANYGYTF
TGCAGTGCTAGAGTAGGGCAGGCAAACTATGGCTACACCTTC
>TRBD1|TRBV9|TRBJ1-6|many
CASSAGGQGASSPLHF
TGTGCCAGCAGCGCCGGGGGACAGGGGGCAAGTTCACCCCTCCACTTT
>-|TRBV29-1|TRBJ2-3|-
CSVDKGGDTQYF
TGCAGCGTTGACAAGGGGGGAGATACGCAGTATTTT
>-|TRBV5-6|TRBJ2-6|-
CASSSPGDSGANVLTF
TGTGCCAGCAGTTCCCCAGGCGACTCTGGGGCCAACGTCCTGACTTTC
>-|TRBV30|TRBJ1-5|-
CAWSPTDNQPQHF
TGTGCCTGGAGTCCGACTGATAATCAGCCCCAGCATTTT
>-|TRBV12-3/TRBV12-4|TRBJ2-5|-
CASGLRQDAGFQYF
TGTGCCAGCGGACTTCGACAGGACGCGGGGTTCCAGTACTTC
>TRBD1|TRBV9|TRBJ2-2|many
CASSLIGQGAWNTGELFF
TGTGCCAGCAGCCTAATAGGACAGGGGGCATGGAACACCGGGGAGCTGTTTTTT
>-|TRBV7-2|TRBJ2-5|few
CASSPASDRETQYF
TGTGCCAGCAGCCCCGCCAGTGATCGGGAGACCCAGTACTTC
>-|TRBV7-3|TRBJ2-5|many
CASSPTGLQETQYF
TGTGCCAGCAGCCCCACAGGACTTCAAGAGACCCAGTACTTC
>-|TRBV15|TRBJ2-7|-
CASSASNWGSYEQYF
TGTGCCTCCTCGGCCAGCAACTGGGGTTCCTACGAGCAGTACTTC
>TRBD2|TRBV7-8|TRBJ2-5|-
CASGSGRPNTGETQYF
TGTGCCAGCGGCAGCGGGAGACCGAACACCGGGGAGACCCAGTACTTC
>-|TRBV7-2|TRBJ2-7|many
CASSLGMNYEQYF
TGTGCCAGCAGCTTAGGAATGAACTACGAGCAGTACTTC
>-|TRBV7-2|TRBJ2-2|many
CASSSPRGGELFF
TGTGCCAGCAGCTCCCCCCGTGGCGGGGAGCTGTTTTTT
>-|TRBV7-2|TRBJ2-2|-
CASSLGGVLSTGELFF
TGTGCCAGCAGCTTAGGGGGGGTGCTAAGCACCGGGGAGCTGTTTTTT
>-|TRBV25-1|TRBJ1-1|-
CASNRVGETEAFF
TGTGCCAGCAACCGGGTTGGGGAAACTGAAGCTTTCTTT
>TRBD2|TRBV14|TRBJ2-7|few
CASSLGTSGDLAYEQYF
TGTGCCAGCAGCCTCGGGACTAGCGGGGACCTGGCCTACGAGCAGTACTTC
>TRBD1|TRBV19|TRBJ1-1|many
CATGYGTENTEAFF
TGTGCCACGGGGTACGGGACAGAGAACACTGAAGCTTTCTTT
>-|TRBV10-3|TRBJ1-5|-
CAIREGSNQPQHF
TGTGCCATCAGAGAGGGTAGCAATCAGCCCCAGCATTTT
>-|TRBV9|TRBJ1-6|many
CASTDSGSGSPLHF
TGTGCCAGCACAGACTCTGGCTCAGGGTCACCCCTCCACTTT
>-|TRBV9|TRBJ1-2|few
CASSWAGDNYGYTF
TGTGCCAGCAGTTGGGCAGGGGACAACTATGGCTACACCTTC
>-|TRBV19|TRBJ1-5|many
CASSRDGSNQPQHF
TGTGCCAGTAGCAGGGACGGGAGCAATCAGCCCCAGCATTTT
>-|TRBV7-6|TRBJ2-7|-
CASSRPGTPRPGELYF
TGTGCCAGCAGCCGCCCAGGGACACCCCGTCCCGGGGAGCTGTACTTC
>TRBD1|TRBV6-6|TRBJ1-6|many
CASTVGQGRSPLHF
TGTGCCAGCACCGTAGGACAGGGGCGTTCACCCCTCCACTTT
>TRBD1|TRBV10-3|TRBJ2-5|-
CAISSTGGAETQYF
TGTGCCATCAGTTCCACAGGGGGCGCGGAGACCCAGTACTTC
>TRBD1|TRBV5-1|TRBJ1-1|many
CASSLLGGSRSEAFF
TGCGCCAGCAGCTTGTTAGGGGGCTCCCGGAGTGAAGCTTTCTTT
>TRBD1|TRBV9|TRBJ1-6|few
CASSPTPDRENSPLHF
TGTGCCAGCTCACCAACACCGGACAGGGAAAATTCACCCCTCCACTTT
>-|TRBV19|TRBJ2-5|many
CASSILETQYF
TGTGCCAGTAGTATATTGGAGACCCAGTACTTC
>TRBD1|TRBV7-8|TRBJ1-4|few
CASSSRRDRGRGLALFF
TGTGCCAGCAGCTCGCGCCGGGACAGGGGGCGCGGCCTGGCACTGTTTTTT
>TRBD1|TRBV29-1|TRBJ2-5|many
CSAGTVETQYF
TGCAGCGCTGGGACAGTGGAGACCCAGTACTTC
>-|TRBV7-3|TRBJ2-5|-
CANRSPPGTQETQYF
TGTGCCAACCGGAGCCCGCCCGGGACTCAAGAGACCCAGTACTTC
>-|TRBV5-1|TRBJ2-2|many
CASSLAGGELFF
TGTGCCAGCAGCTTAGCAGGCGGGGAGCTGTTTTTT
>-|TRBV10-3|TRBJ1-1|-
CAISEEENTEAFF
TGTGCCATCAGTGAAGAAGAGAACACTGAAGCTTTCTTT
>-|TRBV12-3/TRBV12-4|TRBJ1-1|-
CASSLHPDPNTEAFF
TGTGCCAGCAGTTTACATCCGGACCCGAACACTGAAGCTTTCTTT
>-|TRBV18|TRBJ2-6|few
CASSPPQGSGANVLTF
TGTGCCAGCTCACCACCCCAAGGGTCTGGGGCCAACGTCCTGACTTTC
>-|TRBV25-1|TRBJ2-7|-
CASLEPASYEQYF
TGTGCCAGCTTAGAGCCAGCTTCCTACGAGCAGTACTTC